The 14 T cell receptor beta chains below all came from one sample that was sequenced in a study of human T cells and chemical hapten exposure. TCRdb reprocessed the RACE reads with MiXCR, giving one entry per CDR3 protein. The repertoire includes approximately 370,000 distinct CDR3 sequences, 5% to 6.5% of them detected once, and more than 8% sits in the top ten. Time point given: pre-sensitization, week 0. As to treatment: therapeutic diphenylcyclopropenone sensitization with weekly scalp DPC. The sequenced sample was whole blood, obtained in connection with sensitization to the hapten diphenylcyclopropenone (DPC). These receptors originate from a woman younger than 35 with alopecia areata. Some clones in this sample may be carry-over from other donors' samples.

This clonotype has a count of ten or more. The chain employs TRBV12-3 or TRBV12-4 and TRBJ2-2; D tentatively reads TRBD1 or TRBD2 (5 bases each). The CDR3 runs to 17 residues. Trimming pared 4 bases from V and 4 bases from J, leaving 19 bases between. DNA for the CDR3: TGTGCCAGCAGTTCGAGAGAGGGCGCAGGGAGCACCGGGGAGCTGTTTTTT. This encodes CASSSREGAGSTGELFF.

The chain uses TRBV12-3 or TRBV12-4 and TRBJ2-5; 13 nucleotides match TRBD2. Germline trimming cut 1 base from V and 2 bases from J; bases unmatched to any gene: 4. The CDR3 runs 17 residues. Here the CDR3 DNA reads TGTGCCAGCAGTTTAGGGGGGACTAGCGGGGCTCAAGAGACCCAGTACTTC. Translation: CASSLGGTSGAQETQYF.

This clonotype was seen more than once but under ten times. The rearrangement uses TRBV5-1 and TRBJ2-3; D call uncertain. Trimming took off 3 bases at V and 6 bases at J, with 8 bases between the two ends. Germline V gene lookup returns CDR1 SGHRS and CDR2 YFSETQ. The CDR3 loop spans 12 amino acids. The CDR3 region is CASSYQRDTQYF. The CDR3 nucleotides read TGCGCCAGCAGCTACCAGAGGGATACGCAGTATTTT.

Ten or more counts support this clonotype. The rearrangement links TRBV27 to TRBJ1-1; 9 nucleotides match TRBD1. Losses at the gene ends were 4 bases for V and 1 base for J; bases not matched to a gene: 7. CDR1 is MNHEY and CDR2 is SMNVEV in the germline V gene (reference sequence). The CDR3 has 16 amino acids. CDR3 bases: TGTGCCAGCAGTTCCCCGGACAGGGGAACGAACACTGAAGCTTTCTTT. This codes for CASSSPDRGTNTEAFF.

This clonotype was recorded many times. This sequence joins TRBV11-2 and TRBJ2-1, with D unresolved. Trimming took 0 bases from V and 7 from J, leaving 10 bases between them. Germline V CDR1 and CDR2: SGHAT, FQNNGV. CDR3 size: 14 residues. The CDR3 is CASSLEGALNEQFF. The CDR3 DNA sequence: TGTGCCAGCAGCTTAGAAGGTGCTTTGAATGAGCAGTTCTTC.

This clonotype showed up just a few times. This chain uses TRBV3-1 with TRBJ2-7; D ambiguous. Germline V gives CDR1 LGHDT, CDR2 YNNKEL (reference sequence). This CDR3 has 15 residues. Trimming removed 1 base at V and 12 bases at J, with 22 bases between. CDR3 in amino acids: CASSQVFNPAGPSYF. DNA of the CDR3: TGTGCCAGCAGCCAAGTCTTCAACCCTGCAGGACCCTCGTACTTC.

At least ten counts were recorded for this clonotype. The chain combines TRBV27 with TRBJ2-3; D unresolved. The CDR3 has 13 amino acids. CDR1 MNHEY and CDR2 SMNVEV come from the germline V gene (reference sequence). Trimming removed 3 bases at V and 2 bases at J, with 6 bases between. The CDR3 DNA reads TGTGCCAGCAGTTTGGGGAACACAGATACGCAGTATTTT. Translated: CASSLGNTDTQYF.

The chain couples TRBV6-1 to TRBJ1-6; TRBD1 might be the D (5 bases). Trimming stripped 4 bases from V and 5 bases from J, with 9 bases between. Germline-derived CDR1 and CDR2 are MNHNS and SASEGT. This CDR3 is built from 14 residues. The CDR3 DNA reads TGTGCCAGCAGTGGCGGCAGGGATAATTCACCCCTCCACTTT. It translates to CASSGGRDNSPLHF.

This clonotype was seen at least ten times. V gene TRBV4-1 combines with J gene TRBJ1-6; D unresolved. V was cut by 2 bases and J by 6 bases, with 8 bases left in between. Germline V lookup: CDR1 MGHRA, CDR2 YSYEKL. The CDR3 has 14 residues. The CDR3 loop reads CASSQTTLNSPLHF. The CDR3 region has the DNA TGCGCCAGCAGCCAAACGACACTTAATTCACCCCTCCACTTT.

CDR3 protein: CASSPSMGTEAFF. Written as DNA, the CDR3 is TGTGCCAGCAGCCCCTCTATGGGGACTGAAGCTTTCTTT. The rearrangement uses TRBV7-3 and TRBJ1-1; D remains ambiguous. Looked up from germline, CDR1 is SGHTA and CDR2 is FQGTGA. V was clipped by 5 bases and J by 5 bases, with 12 bases between them. The CDR3 extends over 13 amino acids.

This chain links TRBV29-1 with TRBJ1-1, with 7 bases that match TRBD1. CDR3 length: 12 residues. CDR1 SQVTM and CDR2 ANQGSEA come from the germline V gene. J gave up 5 bases and V 7 bases, and 7 bases lay outside the gene matches. The CDR3 region is CSANTGVTEAFF. The CDR3 DNA is TGCAGCGCAAATACAGGGGTGACTGAAGCTTTCTTT.

This clonotype was seen a few times. The chain links TRBV6-5 to TRBJ2-2; 8 positions agree with TRBD2. CDR1 and CDR2 from the germline V gene are MNHEY and SVGAGI. The ends lost 6 bases at V and 8 bases at J; junction bases unmatched: 17. The CDR3 spans 17 residues. The CDR3, as DNA: TGTGCCAGCAGCTCGGTGGGGGTAGCGGGGAGTCGAGGGGAGCTGTTTTTT. Protein sequence: CASSSVGVAGSRGELFF.

This clonotype was found a few times. This rearrangement joins TRBV7-9 to TRBJ1-1; D is perhaps TRBD1 (5 bases). The CDR3 loop spans 15 amino acids. Germline CDR1 and CDR2: SEHNR and FQNEAQ (reference sequence). The germline V and J ends were trimmed by 1 base and 3 bases, with 12 bases remaining between them. This CDR3 reads CASSLGSGTDTEAFF. DNA for the CDR3: TGTGCCAGCAGCTTAGGATCAGGGACGGACACTGAAGCTTTCTTT.

Details on this clonotype: Possible read error: a much larger clone is one base away. CDR3 sequence: CASSQADIGDQETQYF. CDR3 in DNA: TGTGCCAGCAGCCAAGCGGATATCGGGGATCAAGAGACCCAGTACTTC. This chain connects TRBV14 to TRBJ2-5, with TRBD2 as a possible D gene (5 bases). This CDR3 has 16 residues. The germline CDR1 and CDR2 sequences are SGHDN and FVKESK. Trimming cost V 1 base and J 2 bases, with 14 bases left between them.